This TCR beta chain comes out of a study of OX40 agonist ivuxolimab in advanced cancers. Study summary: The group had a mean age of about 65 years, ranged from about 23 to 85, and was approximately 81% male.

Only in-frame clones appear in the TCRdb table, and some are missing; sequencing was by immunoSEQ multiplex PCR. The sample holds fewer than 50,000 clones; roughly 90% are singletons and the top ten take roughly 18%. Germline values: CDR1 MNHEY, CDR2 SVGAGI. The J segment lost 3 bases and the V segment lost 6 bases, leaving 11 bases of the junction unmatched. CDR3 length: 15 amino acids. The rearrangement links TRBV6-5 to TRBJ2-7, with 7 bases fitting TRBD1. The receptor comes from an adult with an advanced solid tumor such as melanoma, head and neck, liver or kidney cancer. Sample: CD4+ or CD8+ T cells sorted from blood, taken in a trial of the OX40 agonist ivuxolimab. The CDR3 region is CASSPRPGGSYEQYF. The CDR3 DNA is TGTGCCAGCAGCCCCCGCCCAGGGGGTAGCTACGAGCAGTACTTC.